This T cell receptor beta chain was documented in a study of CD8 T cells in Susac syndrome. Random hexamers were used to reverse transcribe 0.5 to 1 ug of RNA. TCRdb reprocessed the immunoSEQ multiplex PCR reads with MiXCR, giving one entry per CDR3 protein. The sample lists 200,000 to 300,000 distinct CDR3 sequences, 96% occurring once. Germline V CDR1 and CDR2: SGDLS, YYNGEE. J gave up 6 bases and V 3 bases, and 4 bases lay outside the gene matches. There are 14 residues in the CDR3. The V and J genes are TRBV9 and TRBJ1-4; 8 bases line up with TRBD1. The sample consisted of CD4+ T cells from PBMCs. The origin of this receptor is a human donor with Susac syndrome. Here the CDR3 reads CASSGQGMDEKLFF. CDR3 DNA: TGTGCCAGCAGCGGACAGGGGATGGATGAAAAACTGTTTTTT.